One and the same sample provided the 9 T cell receptor beta chains below, sequenced in a study of radiation and T cells in renal cell carcinoma. Indicated time point: blood 4 weeks post-SBRT, at nephrectomy. Documented treatment: 15 Gy SBRT to primary tumor, nephrectomy 4 weeks later. Method: immunoSEQ multiplex PCR; TCRdb's copy keeps in-frame clones and lacks some. The sample consists of about 170,000 clones, 88% of them appearing once. Source: blood, taken from a patient whose treatment included radiotherapy and nephrectomy. The receptors derive from a woman aged 50 to 60 with renal cell carcinoma.

This clone was seen a single time. J is TRBJ2-7 and V is TRBV4-3, with TRBD2 identical over 12 bases. The CDR3 extends over 18 amino acids. CDR1 is LGHNA, CDR2 YSLEER, per germline. The J segment lost 0 bases and the V segment lost 1 base, leaving 7 bases of the junction unmatched. CDR3 sequence reads: CASSQVSSGGDISYEQYF. For the CDR3, the DNA is TGCGCCAGCAGCCAAGTGTCTAGCGGGGGGGATATCTCCTACGAGCAGTACTTC.

V is TRBV11-3 and J is TRBJ2-5; 9 nucleotides match TRBD1. The J call may be faulty, since TRBJ2-7 better matches the DNA end. CDR3 size: 14 residues. Per the germline V gene, CDR1 is SGHNT and CDR2 is YENEEA. CDR3: CASSSGQGRYEQYF. CDR3 nucleotide sequence: TGTGCCAGCAGCTCGGGACAGGGAAGGTACGAGCAGTACTTC.

The chain couples TRBV18 to TRBJ1-5, with D hard to call. CDR1 is KGHSH, CDR2 LQKENI, per germline. With 3 bases removed from V and 3 bases from J, the gap between germline ends came to 9 bases. CDR3 length: 14 amino acids. This CDR3 is CASSPTPINQPQHF. CDR3 sequence (DNA): TGTGCCAGCTCACCGACACCGATCAATCAGCCCCAGCATTTT.

This chain uses TRBV14 with TRBJ1-6; TRBD1 matches 8 bases. The germline V gene encodes CDR1 SGHDN and CDR2 FVKESK. This CDR3 comprises 16 residues. Trimming took 3 bases from V and 10 from J; bases not matched to a gene: 11. CDR3 region: CASSHLGGWTGSPLHF. As DNA, the CDR3 is TGTGCCAGCAGCCATCTTGGGGGATGGACAGGGTCACCCCTCCACTTT.

V gene TRBV6-1 combines with J gene TRBJ1-2; D is possibly TRBD1 (5 bases). Germline lookup yields CDR1 MNHNS and CDR2 SASEGT. V was clipped by 2 bases and J by 7 bases, with 23 bases between them. This CDR3 contains 17 residues. In DNA form, the CDR3 reads TGTGCCAGCAGTGAACGTGGGGGTCGCCCGCACGGAGGTGGCTACACCTTC. The encoded protein is CASSERGGRPHGGGYTF.

The rearrangement links TRBV9 to TRBJ2-5, with TRBD2 as a possible D gene (6 bases). Germline V gives CDR1 SGDLS, CDR2 YYNGEE. The CDR3 is 15 residues long. V lost 0 bases and J 4 bases, leaving 13 bases between the germline ends. The chain's CDR3 is CASSVGGGTPETQYF. CDR3 nucleotides: TGTGCCAGCAGCGTAGGTGGGGGGACTCCAGAGACCCAGTACTTC.

This clone was detected only a few times. V is TRBV7-8 and J is TRBJ1-3; D not resolved. The CDR3 runs to 12 residues. V dropped 1 base and J dropped 9 bases, with 7 bases sitting between them. Germline V gene data show CDR1 as SGHVS and CDR2 as FQNEAQ. The CDR3 reads CASSLVIGTIYF. CDR3 bases: TGTGCCAGCAGCTTAGTTATCGGCACCATATATTTT.

This chain connects TRBV6-1 to TRBJ2-1; 8 positions match TRBD1. The CDR3 runs to 15 residues. The germline V gene has CDR1 MNHNS and CDR2 SASEGT. V lost 3 bases, J lost 9 bases, and 10 bases stayed unmatched. CDR3 nucleotide sequence: TGTGCCAGCAGTGAGGTTGCAGGGGGCTGGGGTGAGCAGTTCTTC. Its translation is CASSEVAGGWGEQFF.

The table lists this clone with a few counts. This rearrangement joins TRBV7-2 to TRBJ1-1; TRBD1 agrees at 10 bases. The CDR3 consists of 15 residues. Germline V gene lookup returns CDR1 SGHTA and CDR2 FQGNSA. The trim removed 6 bases at V and 1 base at J, leaving 5 bases unmatched. CDR3 DNA: TGTGCCAGCAGACCAAGACAGGGGGCGAACACTGAAGCTTTCTTT. It translates to CASRPRQGANTEAFF.